The 16 T cell receptor beta chains listed next were all sequenced from one sample in a study of T-cell reconstitution after alpha-beta-depleted transplantation in children (dated by TCRdb to the mid-2010s). Library preparation was by PCR. Sequencer: Illumina HiSeq 2500. TCR library preparation used molecular barcoding, with unique molecular identifiers applied to normalize quantification of the TCRbeta repertoire. The raw public data were reprocessed by TCRdb itself: fastp quality trimming at Q25, MiXCR clonotype calling, in-frame beta chains only. Here each entry gathers all rows of one CDR3 protein and keeps the most common genes and DNA. In all, the sample holds approximately 390,000 distinct CDR3 sequences, and roughly 11% of those were seen once. The leading ten clones occupy roughly 5% of the sample. The specimen was PBMCs from the stem cell graft donor, collected from the stem cell graft. These receptors originate from a human donor who donated a stem cell graft to a child with acute myeloid leukemia.

The chain couples TRBV5-4 to TRBJ2-2, with D hard to call. The V gene lost 0 bases and the J gene lost 7 bases, with 4 bases spanning the gap. Germline lookup yields CDR1 SGHNT and CDR2 YYREEE (reference sequence). This CDR3 spans 12 amino acids. In nucleotides, the CDR3 is TGTGCCAGCAGCTTGGGTGTCGGGGAGCTGTTTTTT. It is translated as CASSLGVGELFF. The variable domain in full, with the rest retrieved from reference TRBV5-4 and TRBJ2-2, is ETGVTQSPTHLIKTRGQQVTLRCSSQSGHNTVSWYQQALGQGPQFIFQYYREEENGRGNFPPRFSGLQFPNYSSELNVNALELDDSALYLCASSLGVGELFFGEGSRLTVL.

Here the CDR3 reads CSALGGGYGYTF. The CDR3 DNA reads TGCAGTGCCTTAGGGGGAGGCTATGGCTACACCTTC. The V gene is TRBV20-1, the J gene TRBJ1-2, with D possibly TRBD1 on 6 matching bases. CDR1 and CDR2 from the germline V gene are DFQATT and SNEGSKA (reference sequence). V was shortened by 6 bases and J by 4 bases, with 12 bases between the two germline ends. This CDR3 is 12 amino acids long.

This clonotype has just a few counts. The chain joins TRBV7-6 to TRBJ2-2; maybe TRBD1 (6 bases). V dropped 1 base and J dropped 5 bases, with 11 bases sitting between them. Germline CDR1 and CDR2: SGHVS and FNYEAQ. CDR3 size: 15 residues. For the CDR3, the DNA is TGTGCCAGCAGCTTAGGAACCAGGGGAACCGGGGAGCTGTTTTTT. Residues: CASSLGTRGTGELFF.

The chain is built from TRBV30 and TRBJ2-3; TRBD2 matches 10 bases. With 3 bases clipped from V and 4 bases from J, the junction kept 7 bases outside the gene matches. Germline-derived CDR1 and CDR2 are GTSNPN and SVGIG (reference sequence). This CDR3 contains 15 residues. The CDR3 loop reads CAWRRAGGRADTQYF. DNA of the CDR3: TGTGCCTGGAGGAGAGCGGGGGGGCGGGCAGATACGCAGTATTTT. The full variable domain, its missing parts supplied by reference TRBV30 and TRBJ2-3, is SQTIHQWPATLVQPVGSPLSLECTVEGTSNPNLYWYRQAAGRGLQLLFYSVGIGQISSEVPQNLSASRPQDRQFILSSKKLLLSDSGFYLCAWRRAGGRADTQYFGPGTRLTVL.

This chain joins TRBV7-2 and TRBJ2-7; the match to TRBD1 covers 10 bases. Germline V gene lookup returns CDR1 SGHTA and CDR2 FQGNSA. CDR3 length equals 15 residues. Trimming at V came to 5 bases and at J to 4 bases, leaving 8 bases not matched to a gene. CDR3 DNA: TGTGCCAGCAGCACCGACAGGGGGCAAGTTTACGAGCAGTACTTC. This sequence encodes CASSTDRGQVYEQYF.

The genes are TRBV7-2 and TRBJ1-3; no firm D call. Trimming took 3 bases from V and 8 from J, leaving 5 bases between them. The CDR3 sequence is 11 residues long. Germline V CDR1 and CDR2: SGHTA, FQGNSA. This CDR3 reads CASSFVDTIYF. As DNA, the CDR3 is TGTGCCAGCAGCTTCGTGGACACCATATATTTT. Together with reference TRBV7-2 and TRBJ1-3, the CDR3 gives the full variable domain: GAGVSQSPSNKVTEKGKDVELRCDPISGHTALYWYRQSLGQGLEFLIYFQGNSAPDKSGLPSDRFSAERTGGSVSTLTIQRTQQEDSAVYLCASSFVDTIYFGEGSWLTVV.

This chain uses TRBV2 with TRBJ2-1; TRBD1 matches at 7 bases. CDR1 and CDR2 from the germline V gene are SNHLY and FYNNEI. The CDR3 has 15 residues. The V and J ends lost 10 bases and 3 bases, in that order; junction bases with no gene match: 12. CDR3 bases: TGTGCCATCCCCACGACGGGACAGAACTACAATGAGCAGTTCTTC. Translating gives CAIPTTGQNYNEQFF.

This clonotype was seen a handful of times. The chain combines TRBV7-2 with TRBJ2-1; a possible D gene is TRBD2 (6 bases). The germline V gene has CDR1 SGHTA and CDR2 FQGNSA. The V end lost 0 bases, the J end lost 3 bases, and 12 bases lay between the germline ends. The CDR3 consists of 16 residues. The CDR3 DNA reads as TGTGCCAGCAGCTTAGCGGGCGGGACCTTCTACAATGAGCAGTTCTTC. Translated: CASSLAGGTFYNEQFF.

In its sample, this clonotype was seen a few times. The chain combines TRBV3-1 with TRBJ2-1, with D possibly being TRBD2 (6 bases). Between the trimmed V and J ends, which lost 4 bases and 0 bases, there was a span of 7 bases. The CDR3 covers 14 residues. Looked up from germline, CDR1 is LGHDT and CDR2 is YNNKEL (reference sequence). CDR3: CASSPGASYNEQFF. CDR3 DNA: TGTGCCAGCAGCCCGGGAGCCTCCTACAATGAGCAGTTCTTC.

CDR3 residues: CASSRTGQPDTQYF. CDR3 bases: TGTGCCAGCAGTCGGACAGGACAGCCAGATACGCAGTATTTT. The chain employs TRBV3-1 and TRBJ2-3; 7 nucleotides line up with TRBD1. The junction had 7 bases not matched to a gene; V was cut back by 6 bases and J by 4 bases. CDR1 and CDR2 (germline): LGHDT, YNNKEL (reference sequence). The CDR3 is made up of 14 amino acids.

The rearrangement links TRBV20-1 to TRBJ1-2; 8 bases agree with TRBD1. V was pared by 5 bases and J by 5 bases, with 7 bases of the junction left unmatched. Germline lookup yields CDR1 DFQATT and CDR2 SNEGSKA (reference sequence). CDR3 length: 13 residues. The CDR3 region is CSALEQGGYGYTF. CDR3 DNA: TGCAGTGCTCTCGAACAGGGGGGGTATGGCTACACCTTC.

The sample holds a few counts of this clonotype. CDR3 sequence (DNA): TGTGCCAGCAGTTACTCGAGCCCCACAGGGGGGGATTCACCCCTCCACTTT. Protein: CASSYSSPTGGDSPLHF. V and J are TRBV6-5 and TRBJ1-6; 8 bases match TRBD1. The germline CDR1 and CDR2 sequences are MNHEY and SVGAGI. The ends lost 0 bases at V and 8 bases at J; junction bases unmatched: 9. This CDR3 is built from 17 residues.

This chain uses TRBV4-3 with TRBJ1-3, with a tentative D call TRBD1 (5 bases). Trimming left V 2 bases short and J 2 bases short, with 19 bases between. This CDR3 is 18 amino acids long. Germline V lookup: CDR1 LGHNA, CDR2 YSLEER. The CDR3: CASSQRTGTSGTGNTIYF. The CDR3 DNA sequence: TGCGCCAGCAGCCAAAGGACCGGGACGTCGGGGACTGGAAACACCATATATTTT.

The J gene is TRBJ2-3, the V gene TRBV28; D is unclear. The germline V gene has CDR1 MDHEN and CDR2 SYDVKM. The CDR3 is 15 amino acids. V lost 5 bases and J 1 base, leaving 13 bases between the germline ends. The CDR3 region is CASSRRALGTDTQYF. CDR3 nucleotide sequence: TGTGCCAGCAGTCGTAGGGCGTTGGGCACAGATACGCAGTATTTT.

There are a few counts of this clonotype. The chain combines TRBV7-6 with TRBJ2-7; TRBD2 might be the D (5 bases). Germline V gene lookup returns CDR1 SGHVS and CDR2 FNYEAQ. This CDR3 spans 15 amino acids. V was pared by 0 bases and J by 6 bases, with 15 bases between. As DNA, the CDR3 is TGTGCCAGCAGCTTAGCGAGCGGAGCGGCGGGCGAGCAGTACTTC. Amino acids: CASSLASGAAGEQYF.

The rearrangement links TRBV10-1 to TRBJ1-1, with 9 nucleotides matching TRBD1. Germline CDR1 is WNHNN and CDR2 is SYGVQD (reference sequence). CDR3 size: 14 residues. The V segment lost 6 bases and the J segment 0 bases; nucleotides outside the gene matches: 2. The DNA of the CDR3 is TGCGCCAGCAGCCGGGACAGGGTGAACACTGAAGCTTTCTTT. Residues: CASSRDRVNTEAFF.